A selection of T cell receptor beta chains follows, all from one sample in a study of cytomegalovirus exposure and HLA in healthy donors. Clones were sequenced by immunoSEQ multiplex PCR, and TCRdb holds only the in-frame ones, with some missing. The sample consists of 200,000 or so clones, around 84% of them appearing once. Sequenced: PBMCs. These receptors were obtained from a man between 18 and 35 years old in good health and CMV-seropositive. Each CDR3 is given with its conserved first and last residue. D genes are given only for firm matches. Not every row has a clone size; where given, it reads once, few, many or a size class.

v_call	d_call	j_call	clone_size	cdr3_nt	cdr3_aa
TRBV7-9	TRBD1	TRBJ2-7	.	TGTGCCAGCAGCCCCCGGGGGGACAGGGGGGCCTACGAGCAGTACTTC	CASSPRGDRGAYEQYF
TRBV28	.	TRBJ2-7	few	TGTGCCAGCAGAGACAGCACCACCCACGAGCAGTACTTC	CASRDSTTHEQYF
TRBV2	TRBD2	TRBJ2-1	.	TGTGCCAGCAGTGCTAGCGGAGCTAACAATGAGCAGTTCTTC	CASSASGANNEQFF
TRBV9	TRBD1	TRBJ2-7	.	TGTGCCAGCAGCCGAGCCGGGACAGGGGACTACGAGCAGTACTTC	CASSRAGTGDYEQYF
TRBV28	TRBD1	TRBJ1-2	.	TGTGCCAGCAGTTTTAGCAGGGGGCGTACGGGCTACACCTTC	CASSFSRGRTGYTF
TRBV19	.	TRBJ1-1	.	TGTGCCAGTAGTATCGGAGGGAATATACGGGCTGAAGCTTTCTTT	CASSIGGNIRAEAFF
TRBV9	TRBD1	TRBJ2-1	.	TGTGCCAGCAGCGCCATAGACCGGGACAGGGGAGCGGATGAGCAGTTCTTC	CASSAIDRDRGADEQFF
TRBV11-1	.	TRBJ2-1	few	TGTGCCAGCAGCTTAGGAGGCGGTGGGGCGAATGAGCAGTTCTTC	CASSLGGGGANEQFF
TRBV25-1	TRBD1	TRBJ2-5	.	TGTGCCAGCAGTGAAGGGTTGGGGACAGACCAAGAGACCCAGTACTTC	CASSEGLGTDQETQYF
TRBV28	TRBD2	TRBJ2-5	.	TGTGCCAGCAGTCCCGGAGGTGCTAGCGGGAGGATGGGGACCCAGTACTTC	CASSPGGASGRMGTQYF
TRBV5-1	.	TRBJ2-5	.	TGCGCCAGCAGCTTGGTTGGCTCGCAAGAGACCCAGTACTTC	CASSLVGSQETQYF
TRBV5-1	TRBD2	TRBJ2-1	.	TGCGCCAGCAGCTTGGCAGCGGGAGATGATGAGCAGTTCTTC	CASSLAAGDDEQFF
TRBV5-1	TRBD2	TRBJ2-7	.	TGCGCCAGCAGCTTGAGGTTAGCGGGGGGCGAGGCCTACGAGCAGTACTTC	CASSLRLAGGEAYEQYF
TRBV5-1	.	TRBJ2-2	.	TGCGCCAGCAGCCCCAACGGCCCGGGGGTCACCGGGGAGCTGTTTTTT	CASSPNGPGVTGELFF
TRBV6-5	TRBD2	TRBJ2-1	.	TGTGCCAGCAGTTACATAGCGGGAGGGCCGGTTGATGAGCAGTTCTTC	CASSYIAGGPVDEQFF
TRBV5-1	TRBD1	TRBJ1-2	few	TGCGCCAGCAGCTTAGGACAGGGGGACTATGGCTACACCTTC	CASSLGQGDYGYTF
TRBV15	TRBD2	TRBJ2-1	.	TGTGCCACCAGCAGAGATAGCGGACTAGCGGGAGGGCTGGAGCAGTTCTTC	CATSRDSGLAGGLEQFF
TRBV5-1	TRBD1	TRBJ2-7	once	TGCGCCAGCAAGGGACAGGGAAGGATCGAGCAGTACTTC	CASKGQGRIEQYF
TRBV7-8	TRBD1	TRBJ2-5	.	TGTGCCAGCAGCTCCCGGACAGGGGGCGGTTCCGCCCAAGAGACCCAGTACTTC	CASSSRTGGGSAQETQYF
TRBV11-3	TRBD1	TRBJ2-7	.	TGTGCCAGCAGCCCAGGACAGGGTAGCCACGAGCAGTACTTC	CASSPGQGSHEQYF
TRBV28	TRBD1	TRBJ1-5	.	TGTGCCAGCAGTTTTATAACAGGGGGCAATCAGCCCCAGCATTTT	CASSFITGGNQPQHF
TRBV27	.	TRBJ2-3	.	TGTGCCAGCAGTTCCCCTCTCCGCGGGGCAGATACGCAGTATTTT	CASSSPLRGADTQYF
TRBV6-1	TRBD1	TRBJ2-7	.	TGTGCCAGCAGTGTCAGACAGGGGTCCTACGAGCAGTACTTC	CASSVRQGSYEQYF
TRBV4-3	.	TRBJ2-1	.	TGCGCCAGCAGCCAAGATCTTAGCCCGGTATATGCTGAGCAGTTCTTC	CASSQDLSPVYAEQFF
TRBV28	TRBD1	TRBJ2-1	.	TGTGCCAGCAGTTCGACAGGGACGTGGGGCAATGAGCAGTTCTTC	CASSSTGTWGNEQFF
TRBV5-1	TRBD1	TRBJ2-7	.	TGCGCCAGCAGCCAAGGACAGGGGCCCTACGAGCAGTACTTC	CASSQGQGPYEQYF
TRBV28	.	TRBJ1-3	.	TGTGCCAGCAGTTTCTTCAGGGCCCTCTCTGGAAACACCATATATTTT	CASSFFRALSGNTIYF
TRBV11-3	TRBD1	TRBJ2-7	.	TGTGCCAGCAGCTCAGGGGGCCCGGGGGAGCAGTACTTC	CASSSGGPGEQYF
TRBV9	.	TRBJ2-7	.	TGTGCCAGCAGCGTGTCCCCCTCCCCGGCGGGGTACGAGCAGTACTTC	CASSVSPSPAGYEQYF
TRBV4-1	.	TRBJ2-5	.	TGCGCCAGCAGCCCTTCCTACGAGCGGACCCAGTACTTC	CASSPSYERTQYF
TRBV27	.	TRBJ1-1	.	TGTGCCAGCAGTAACCCCGACAGTTCGCCGCATACTGAAGCTTTCTTT	CASSNPDSSPHTEAFF
TRBV7-8	.	TRBJ2-5	.	TGTGCCAGCAGCTTAGGGATCCTAGAGGTGGGGCGGGAGACCCAGTACTTC	CASSLGILEVGRETQYF
TRBV7-9	TRBD2	TRBJ2-1	.	TGTGCCAGCAGCTCTATTAGCGGGAGCTCCTACAATGAGCAGTTCTTC	CASSSISGSSYNEQFF
TRBV21-1	.	TRBJ2-2	few	TGTGCCAGCAGCAAAAGGCTGGGAGATCCGACCCTCGGAGGGGAGCTGTTTTTT	CASSKRLGDPTLGGELFF
TRBV7-2	TRBD2	TRBJ2-1	few	TGTGCCAGCCAGGCGGGAGGGCCCTCGGGCTACAATGAGCAGTTCTTC	CASQAGGPSGYNEQFF
TRBV28	.	TRBJ2-7	.	TGTGCCAGCAGTTTTGGGAGCACCTACGAGCAGTACTTC	CASSFGSTYEQYF
TRBV9	TRBD2	TRBJ2-3	.	TGTGCCAGCAGCGTAACCTCTAGCGGGAGTTGGAACACAGATACGCAGTATTTT	CASSVTSSGSWNTDTQYF
TRBV29-1	.	TRBJ1-4	.	TGCAGCGTTGAAGGGGTGGGAGAGCAACTGTTTTTT	CSVEGVGEQLFF
TRBV5-4	TRBD2	TRBJ2-7	.	TGTGCCAGCAGCTCCGGACTAGCGAGGGAGCAGTACTTC	CASSSGLAREQYF
TRBV19	.	TRBJ2-7	.	TGTGCCAGTAGTACACTAGGAAGCGAGCAGTACTTC	CASSTLGSEQYF
TRBV28	.	TRBJ2-7	.	TGTGCCAGCACTGAACTAGGGTCCGAGCAGTACTTC	CASTELGSEQYF
TRBV2	TRBD2	TRBJ2-3	.	TGTGCCAGCAGGACGACTAGCGGGAGTACAGATACGCAGTATTTT	CASRTTSGSTDTQYF
TRBV9	.	TRBJ1-1	.	TGTGCCAGCAGCGTCGACATCAACACTGAAGCTTTCTTT	CASSVDINTEAFF
TRBV6-1	.	TRBJ1-1	.	TGTGCCAGCAGAAAAAACAGGGTTGACACTGAAGCTTTCTTT	CASRKNRVDTEAFF
TRBV9	.	TRBJ2-7	.	TGTGCCAGCAGCCCACGGGACTCCGCAGGGTACGAGCAGTACTTC	CASSPRDSAGYEQYF
TRBV9	.	TRBJ1-2	few	TGTGCCAGCAGCGTAGGGGGGACACCTTATGGCTACACCTTC	CASSVGGTPYGYTF
TRBV19	TRBD1	TRBJ1-5	.	TGTGCCAGTAGTAATTACAGGGGGAATCAGCCCCAGCATTTT	CASSNYRGNQPQHF
TRBV4-2	.	TRBJ2-3	.	TGTGCCAGCAGCCAAGTACTAGCAACAGATACGCAGTATTTT	CASSQVLATDTQYF
TRBV5-6	TRBD2	TRBJ2-7	.	TGTGCCAGCAGCCCGGGGGGGGGCGTGGACGAGCAGTACTTC	CASSPGGGVDEQYF
TRBV4-3	TRBD2	TRBJ2-7	.	TGCGCCAGCAGCCAAGATGTATCGGGGGCTAGCGGGAGCTACGAGCAGTACTTC	CASSQDVSGASGSYEQYF
TRBV27	.	TRBJ2-5	.	TGTGCCAGCAGTTTATCGCCAGGGATTTCGGAGACCCAGTACTTC	CASSLSPGISETQYF
TRBV5-1	TRBD1	TRBJ2-7	.	TGCGCCAGCAGCTTGACCGGACAGGGGGCTCAAGAGCAGTACTTC	CASSLTGQGAQEQYF
TRBV2	TRBD1	TRBJ1-2	.	TGTGCCAGCAGAGACAGGGGATGGCCTAACTATGGCTACACCTTC	CASRDRGWPNYGYTF
TRBV27	.	TRBJ1-1	.	TGTGCCAGCAGTGAGGGATACACAGGGTCCACTGAAGCTTTCTTT	CASSEGYTGSTEAFF
TRBV6-1	.	TRBJ1-2	.	TGTGCCAGCAGTGAAGGGGCAGGCCAAGCGGGCTATGGCTACACCTTC	CASSEGAGQAGYGYTF